A selection of T cell receptor beta chains follows, all from one sample in a study of cytotoxic CD8 clonotypes in ibrutinib-treated CLL. Method: immunoSEQ multiplex PCR; TCRdb's copy keeps in-frame clones and lacks some. The sample contains around 97,000 clones, around 73% of which appear only once. The source was PBMCs, collected after 12 months of ibrutinib treatment. The receptors here all came from a human donor with chronic lymphocytic leukemia. Each CDR3 is given with its conserved first and last residue. The D gene is left open where the match is weak. The size of a clone is reported for some rows only, either as once, few or many, or as a class for expanded clones.

j_call,cdr3_length,clone_size,d_call,v_call,cdr3_nt,cdr3_aa
TRBJ2-3,14,.,.,TRBV7-3,TGTGCCAGCAGCTTAGGGACACACACAGATACGCAGTATTTT,CASSLGTHTDTQYF
TRBJ2-7,14,.,TRBD1,TRBV6-6,TGTGCCAGCAGCAAGACAGGGACCTCCTACGAGCAGTACTTC,CASSKTGTSYEQYF
TRBJ2-3,14,.,.,TRBV2,TGTGCCAGCAGTGTCTTGGTTCCGGCAGATACGCAGTATTTT,CASSVLVPADTQYF
TRBJ1-1,13,few,.,TRBV18,TGTGCCAGCTCACCAACGACGACGGAATTGGCTTTCTTT,CASSPTTTELAFF
TRBJ2-7,13,.,.,TRBV6-1,TGTGCCAGCAGTGTCGAAAAAGAGTACGAGCAGTACTTC,CASSVEKEYEQYF
TRBJ2-7,13,once,.,TRBV29-1,TGCAGCGCCTCCCGTGGGGGAAACTACGAGCAGTACTTC,CSASRGGNYEQYF
TRBJ1-2,13,few,.,TRBV5-5,TGTGCCAGCAGCCCGGACACTAACTATGGCTACACCTTC,CASSPDTNYGYTF
TRBJ2-1,13,.,TRBD2,TRBV6-6,TGTGCCAGCAGCGGGGGGGCCCACAATGAGCAGTTCTTC,CASSGGAHNEQFF
TRBJ2-3,13,once,.,TRBV11-3,TGTGCCAGCAGCTTGAGTAACGCAGATACGCAGTATTTT,CASSLSNADTQYF
TRBJ2-7,14,.,.,TRBV5-1,TGCGCCAGCAGCTTGGACAGGGAGAAGTACGAGCAGTACTTC,CASSLDREKYEQYF
TRBJ1-1,18,few,.,TRBV11-2,TGTGCCAGCAGCTTGCTAGCGATTTGGGGAGGCCCTGGCACTGAAGCTTTCTTT,CASSLLAIWGGPGTEAFF
TRBJ2-5,16,few,TRBD2,TRBV27,TGTGCCAGCAGTCCACTACGGACTAGCGGCCAAGAGACCCAGTACTTC,CASSPLRTSGQETQYF
TRBJ2-1,16,.,TRBD2,TRBV7-9,TGTGCCAGCAGCCGACTAGCGGGGGGGACATACAATGAGCAGTTCTTC,CASSRLAGGTYNEQFF
TRBJ2-1,16,few,TRBD1,TRBV5-1,TGCGCCAGCAGCCCCCAGGGGGCTGGAACCTACGCTGAGCAGTTCTTC,CASSPQGAGTYAEQFF
TRBJ2-3,15,.,TRBD2,TRBV4-2,TGTGCCAGCAGTTTAGCGGGGGTAACTACAGATACGCAGTATTTT,CASSLAGVTTDTQYF
TRBJ2-4,14,.,.,TRBV11-2,TGTGCCAGCAGCTTAGACCCAAGCAAAAACATTCAGTACTTC,CASSLDPSKNIQYF
TRBJ1-5,13,.,TRBD1,TRBV7-7,TGTGCCAGCAGCAGGACAGGGACTCAGCCCCAGCATTTT,CASSRTGTQPQHF
TRBJ2-7,13,.,TRBD1,TRBV30,TGTGCCTCTTGGGACAGGGTTACCTACGAGCAGTACTTC,CASWDRVTYEQYF
TRBJ1-3,15,once,.,TRBV19,TGTGCCAGTAGTATCCAAGACAGCTCTGGAAACACCATATATTTT,CASSIQDSSGNTIYF
TRBJ2-4,18,.,.,TRBV4-3,TGCGCCAGCAGCCAAGTGGGCGGGTACGGACAGATCCCAAAGGTTCAGTACTTC,CASSQVGGYGQIPKVQYF
TRBJ1-6,17,.,.,TRBV28,TGTGCCAGCAGTTTGGGGGGTTCAGGCTACTATAATTCACCCCTCCACTTT,CASSLGGSGYYNSPLHF
TRBJ2-2,15,many,.,TRBV14,TGTGCCAGCAGCCAAGTATCGGGGGCCGCCGGGGAGCTGTTTTTT,CASSQVSGAAGELFF
TRBJ2-1,16,once,TRBD1,TRBV5-1,TGCGCCAGCAGCTCCTTGGGACAGGGCGCCTACAATGAGCAGTTCTTC,CASSSLGQGAYNEQFF
TRBJ2-1,17,few,TRBD2,TRBV4-2,TGTGCCAGCAGCCATCAAGCGGGGGGTCTCCTAGGAAATGAGCAGTTCTTC,CASSHQAGGLLGNEQFF
TRBJ1-5,13,.,.,TRBV6-1,TGTGCCATCGGAGTCGGCAGCAATCAGCCCCAGCATTTT,CAIGVGSNQPQHF
TRBJ1-1,14,.,.,TRBV19,TGTGCCAGTAGTCTTGGACCGACGAACACTGAAGCTTTCTTT,CASSLGPTNTEAFF
TRBJ2-7,14,once,TRBD1,TRBV6-6,TGTGCCAGCAGCTTCCGGGACAGTTCCTACGAGCAGTACTTC,CASSFRDSSYEQYF
TRBJ2-6,15,.,TRBD2,TRBV6-6,TGTGCCAGCAGTCGCGGGGGATCTGGGGCCAACGTCCTGACTTTC,CASSRGGSGANVLTF
TRBJ2-3,19,.,TRBD2,TRBV7-9,TGTGCCAGCAGCTCGCAACCGGGACTAGCGGGGCCGGGGACAGATACGCAGTATTTT,CASSSQPGLAGPGTDTQYF
TRBJ1-1,13,.,TRBD1,TRBV6-5,TGTGCCAGCAGTCGCCGGGACAGGGGACGCGCTTTCTTT,CASSRRDRGRAFF
TRBJ2-3,15,.,.,TRBV2,TGTGCCAGCAGTGATTGGGGGTTAGGCACAGATACGCAGTATTTT,CASSDWGLGTDTQYF
TRBJ1-2,15,.,TRBD1,TRBV29-1,TGCAGCGTAGGTTCCCCGACAGGGGTCAACTATGGCTACACCTTC,CSVGSPTGVNYGYTF
TRBJ2-5,13,.,.,TRBV11-3,TGTGCCAGCAGCTTAATGGGGCAAGAGACCCAGTACTTC,CASSLMGQETQYF
TRBJ2-2,15,few,.,TRBV19,TGTGCCAGTAGTCCAGAACAGGGAGTGGGCGGGGAGCTGTTTTTT,CASSPEQGVGGELFF
TRBJ2-2,15,many,TRBD2,TRBV7-2,TGTGCCAGCAGCAGCGGGGGAGTGACGGCCGGGGAGCTGTTTTTT,CASSSGGVTAGELFF
TRBJ1-2,14,.,TRBD1,TRBV5-4,TGTGCCAGCAGCCTAAACAGGGGGAACTATGGCTACACCTTC,CASSLNRGNYGYTF
TRBJ2-1,15,once,TRBD2,TRBV29-1,TGCAGCGTTCGCCCGGGGCAGCGGGATAACAATGAGCAGTTCTTC,CSVRPGQRDNNEQFF
TRBJ1-2,15,.,.,TRBV25-1,TGTGCCAGCAGTGAATTAGAGCCAGAGGTCTATGGCTACACCTTC,CASSELEPEVYGYTF
TRBJ2-6,17,few,.,TRBV2,TGTGCCAGCAGTGAACGGCCAGGGGATTTCGGGGCCAACGTCCTGACTTTC,CASSERPGDFGANVLTF
TRBJ1-1,13,once,.,TRBV5-1,TGCGCCAGCAGCCAAGGGACGGGGGCTGAAGCTTTCTTT,CASSQGTGAEAFF
TRBJ1-2,13,.,.,TRBV11-2,TGTGCCAGCAGCTTAGGCGGGGACTATGGCTACACCTTC,CASSLGGDYGYTF
TRBJ1-4,16,.,.,TRBV7-9,TGTGCCAGCAGCCCCCGCACCACGGGACGACATGAAAAACTGTTTTTT,CASSPRTTGRHEKLFF
TRBJ2-3,16,.,TRBD2,TRBV25-1,TGTGCCAGCAGTGAACTAGCGGGGGATACCACAGATACGCAGTATTTT,CASSELAGDTTDTQYF
TRBJ1-5,15,medium-sized,.,TRBV25-1,TGTGCCAGCAGTGAGGGGATGGGTTCAGGCCAGCCCCAGCATTTT,CASSEGMGSGQPQHF
TRBJ1-1,14,.,.,TRBV5-1,TGCGCCAGCAGTCTGTCGAAAGGGGGCACTGAAGCTTTCTTT,CASSLSKGGTEAFF
TRBJ2-7,15,.,TRBD2,TRBV5-6,TGTGCCAGCAGCCCCCCGACTAGCGGGAGGGGTGAGCAGTACTTC,CASSPPTSGRGEQYF
TRBJ2-2,15,few,.,TRBV7-3,TGTGCCAGCAGCCCACAACTAGCGAACACCGGGGAGCTGTTTTTT,CASSPQLANTGELFF
TRBJ1-1,13,.,.,TRBV6-5,TGTGCCAGCAGTTACGGGGGGCGGACTGAAGCTTTCTTT,CASSYGGRTEAFF
TRBJ1-5,17,.,.,TRBV7-2,TGTGCCAGCAGCTTAGGCATAGACCCACTCGGCAATCAGCCCCAGCATTTT,CASSLGIDPLGNQPQHF
TRBJ1-2,12,.,.,TRBV30,TGTGCCTGGGCCTCGGAGAGGTACGGCTACACCTTC,CAWASERYGYTF
TRBJ1-2,12,.,.,TRBV27,TGTGCCAGCAGTTATGCCGGGGGCGCCTACACCTTC,CASSYAGGAYTF
TRBJ1-1,13,.,.,TRBV5-1,TGCGCCAGCAGCTTGGGCGGAGACACTGAAGCTTTCTTT,CASSLGGDTEAFF
TRBJ2-3,13,.,.,TRBV19,TGTGCCAGTAGTACCCGGGACACAGATACGCAGTATTTT,CASSTRDTDTQYF